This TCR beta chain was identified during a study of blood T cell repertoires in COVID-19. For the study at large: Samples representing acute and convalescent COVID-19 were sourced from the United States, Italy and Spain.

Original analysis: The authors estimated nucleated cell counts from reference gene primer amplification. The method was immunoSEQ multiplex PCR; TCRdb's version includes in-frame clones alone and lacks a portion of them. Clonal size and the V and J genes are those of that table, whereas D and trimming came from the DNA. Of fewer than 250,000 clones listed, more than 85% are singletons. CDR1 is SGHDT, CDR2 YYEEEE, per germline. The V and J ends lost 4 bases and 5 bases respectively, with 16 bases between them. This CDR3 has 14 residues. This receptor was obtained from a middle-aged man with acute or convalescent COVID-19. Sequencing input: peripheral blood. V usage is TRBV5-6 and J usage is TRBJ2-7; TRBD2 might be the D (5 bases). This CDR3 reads CASSVRVLVDEQYF. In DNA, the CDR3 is TGTGCCAGCAGCGTGCGGGTTTTGGTCGACGAGCAGTACTTC.